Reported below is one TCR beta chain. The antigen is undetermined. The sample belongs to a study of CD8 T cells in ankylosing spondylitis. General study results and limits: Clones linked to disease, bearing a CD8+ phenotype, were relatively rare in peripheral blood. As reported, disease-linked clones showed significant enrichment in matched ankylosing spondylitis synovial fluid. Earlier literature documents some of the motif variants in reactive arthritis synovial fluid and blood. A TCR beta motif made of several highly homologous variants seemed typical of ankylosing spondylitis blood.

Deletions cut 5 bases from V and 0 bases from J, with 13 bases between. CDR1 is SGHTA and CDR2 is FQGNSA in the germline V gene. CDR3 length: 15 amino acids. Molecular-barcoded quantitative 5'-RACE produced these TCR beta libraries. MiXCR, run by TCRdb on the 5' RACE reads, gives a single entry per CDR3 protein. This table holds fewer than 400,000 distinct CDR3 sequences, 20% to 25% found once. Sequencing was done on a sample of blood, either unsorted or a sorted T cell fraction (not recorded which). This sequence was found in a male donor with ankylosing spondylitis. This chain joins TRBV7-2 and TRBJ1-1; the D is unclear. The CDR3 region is CASSTNRVMNTEAFF. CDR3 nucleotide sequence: TGTGCCAGCAGCACAAACAGAGTCATGAACACTGAAGCTTTCTTT.